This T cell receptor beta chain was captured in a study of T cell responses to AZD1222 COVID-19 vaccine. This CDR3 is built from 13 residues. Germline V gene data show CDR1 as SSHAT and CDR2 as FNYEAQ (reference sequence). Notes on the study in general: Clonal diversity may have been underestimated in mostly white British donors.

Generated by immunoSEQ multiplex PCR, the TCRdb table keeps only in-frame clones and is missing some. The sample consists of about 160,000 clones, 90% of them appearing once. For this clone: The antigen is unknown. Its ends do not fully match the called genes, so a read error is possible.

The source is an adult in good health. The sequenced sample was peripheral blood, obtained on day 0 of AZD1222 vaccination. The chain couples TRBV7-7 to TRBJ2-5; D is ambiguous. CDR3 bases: TGTGCTAGCAGCCAGAACATAGAAGGGACCCAGTACTTC. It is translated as CASSQNIEGTQYF. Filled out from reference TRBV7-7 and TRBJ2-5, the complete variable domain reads GAGVSQSPRYKVTKRGQDVTLRCDPISSHATLYWYQQALGQGPEFLTYFNYEAQPDKSGLPSDRFSAERPEGSISTLTIQRTEQRDSAMYRCASSQNIEGTQYFGPGTRLLVL.